The 16 T cell receptor beta chains presented below share a single source sample, sequenced in a study of cytomegalovirus exposure and HLA in healthy donors. The PCR ran on 60 Vbeta and 13 Jbeta primers. The protocol was immunoSEQ multiplex PCR, while the TCRdb copy is restricted to in-frame clones and leaves out a portion. The sample yields roughly 120,000 clones, about 68% seen once. The sequenced material came from PBMCs. The receptors derive from a woman aged 40 to 50 in good health and CMV-seropositive.

The chain has TRBV30 and TRBJ1-3, with D perhaps TRBD1 (6 bases). The V and J ends lost 0 bases and 3 bases respectively, with 12 bases between them. Germline CDR1 is GTSNPN and CDR2 is SVGIG (reference sequence). The CDR3 loop spans 15 amino acids. This CDR3 reads CAWSVPTGRGNTIYF. The CDR3 coding sequence is TGTGCCTGGAGTGTACCGACAGGCCGTGGAAACACCATATATTTT.

The chain couples TRBV25-1 to TRBJ1-1; no definite D call. CDR3 length: 12 residues. Trimming took 4 bases from V and 6 from J, leaving 9 bases between them. Per germline, CDR1 MGHDK and CDR2 SYGVNS. The CDR3 coding sequence is TGTGCCAGCAGTGGACTTTCTCCTGAAGCTTTCTTT. It encodes CASSGLSPEAFF.

V gene TRBV11-2 combines with J gene TRBJ1-5, with 8 bases identical to TRBD1. CDR1 is SGHAT and CDR2 is FQNNGV in the germline V gene. J gave up 1 base and V 0 bases, and 5 bases lay outside the gene matches. This CDR3 contains 17 residues. DNA of the CDR3: TGTGCCAGCAGCTTAGAGACAGGGGAGGTGAGCAATCAGCCCCAGCATTTT. Translation gives CASSLETGEVSNQPQHF.

In this sample, this clone turned up a few times. The rearrangement links TRBV5-6 to TRBJ2-3, with 7 bases fitting TRBD1. Germline CDR1 is SGHDT and CDR2 is YYEEEE. V lost 4 bases to trimming and J lost 2 bases; unmatched junction nucleotides: 10. The CDR3 totals 16 residues. The DNA of the CDR3 is TGTGCCAGCAGCGTCCGGACAGGCACGTTCACAGATACGCAGTATTTT. The encoded protein is CASSVRTGTFTDTQYF.

This chain uses TRBV28 with TRBJ2-7; the D gene is possibly TRBD1 (5 bases). CDR1 and CDR2 (germline): MDHEN, SYDVKM. V gave up 1 base and J gave up 6 bases, with 10 bases separating them. CDR3 length equals 13 residues. The CDR3 is CASSLSYRREQYF. CDR3 in DNA: TGTGCCAGCAGTTTATCATACAGGCGCGAGCAGTACTTC. The full variable domain, completed using reference TRBV28 and TRBJ2-7, is DVKVTQSSRYLVKRTGEKVFLECVQDMDHENMFWYRQDPGLGLRLIYFSYDVKMKEKGDIPEGYSVSREKKERFSLILESASTNQTSMYLCASSLSYRREQYFGPGTRLTVT.

This sequence joins TRBV28 and TRBJ2-1; 9 nucleotides match TRBD1. Looked up from germline, CDR1 is MDHEN and CDR2 is SYDVKM. V shed 8 bases and J 2 bases; nucleotides not matched to a gene: 16. The CDR3 covers 18 residues. The CDR3 coding sequence is TGTGCCAGCTCCTCGCCCACCGGGACAGGGAGTCCCTACAATGAGCAGTTCTTC. It codes for CASSSPTGTGSPYNEQFF. The whole variable domain, filled in from reference TRBV28 and TRBJ2-1, reads DVKVTQSSRYLVKRTGEKVFLECVQDMDHENMFWYRQDPGLGLRLIYFSYDVKMKEKGDIPEGYSVSREKKERFSLILESASTNQTSMYLCASSSPTGTGSPYNEQFFGPGTRLTVL.

The J gene is TRBJ2-2, the V gene TRBV5-8, with TRBD2 as a possible D gene (5 bases). V lost 1 base and J lost 0, with 10 bases in between. Germline-derived CDR1 and CDR2 are SGHTS and YDEGEE. This CDR3 has 16 amino acids. The CDR3 DNA reads as TGTGCCAGCAGCTTGTGGGAGCGCGCGAACACCGGGGAGCTGTTTTTT. It encodes CASSLWERANTGELFF.

Points on this clone: The germline gene is not matched at one end of the junction; a read error may be the cause. The chain carries TRBV7-9 and TRBJ2-5; 9 bases line up with TRBD2. The length of the CDR3 is 15 residues. CDR1 SEHNR and CDR2 FQNEAQ come from the germline V gene (reference sequence). The CDR3 DNA is TGTTCCAGCAGGAGGACTAGCGAAATACAAGAGACCCAGTACTTC. This encodes CSSRRTSEIQETQYF.

This chain joins TRBV18 and TRBJ2-2; 7 positions match TRBD2. After removal of 1 base from V and 3 bases from J, the junction contained 5 bases not matched to a gene. The CDR3 consists of 16 residues. CDR1 is KGHSH, CDR2 LQKENI, per germline. In DNA, the CDR3 is TGTGCCAGCTCACCACTCGGGACTACTTACACCGGGGAGCTGTTTTTT. Amino acid sequence: CASSPLGTTYTGELFF.

The genes are TRBV5-6 and TRBJ2-1, with D perhaps matching TRBD2 (5 bases). Trimming pared 6 bases from V and 5 bases from J, leaving 15 bases between. The germline V gene has CDR1 SGHDT and CDR2 YYEEEE. The CDR3 totals 14 residues. Here the CDR3 reads CASTPYGGHNEQFF. The CDR3 DNA sequence: TGTGCCAGCACCCCCTACGGCGGGCACAATGAGCAGTTCTTC.

J is TRBJ1-1 and V is TRBV6-5; D ambiguous. With 4 bases removed from V and 5 bases from J, the gap between germline ends came to 17 bases. Germline loops: CDR1 MNHEY, CDR2 SVGAGI. The CDR3 sequence is 15 residues long. The CDR3 loop is CASSFRVRGQTEAFF. For the CDR3, the DNA is TGTGCCAGCAGTTTCCGGGTACGGGGTCAGACTGAAGCTTTCTTT.

This chain connects TRBV6-4 to TRBJ2-2; D is perhaps TRBD1 (6 bases). Germline V gene sequence: CDR1 MRHNA, CDR2 SNTAGT. V was pared by 4 bases and J by 4 bases, with 7 bases between. CDR3 length equals 13 residues. Here the CDR3 reads CASSAGATGELFF. CDR3 nucleotide sequence: TGTGCCAGCAGTGCAGGGGCCACCGGGGAGCTGTTTTTT.

The chain is built from TRBV13 and TRBJ1-5; D gene ambiguous. The germline V gene encodes CDR1 PRHDT and CDR2 FYEKMQ (reference sequence). Trimming took off 0 bases at V and 3 bases at J, with 9 bases between the two ends. The CDR3 is 15 residues long. CDR3 in amino acids: CASSLGGQANQPQHF. CDR3 nucleotide sequence: TGTGCCAGCAGCTTAGGGGGTCAGGCCAATCAGCCCCAGCATTTT.

This clone was seen a handful of times. The V and J genes are TRBV5-4 and TRBJ1-1, with TRBD1 as a possible D gene (6 bases). CDR1 and CDR2 from the germline V gene are SGHNT and YYREEE (reference sequence). The V end lost 1 base, the J end lost 4 bases, and 11 bases lay between the germline ends. The length of the CDR3 is 14 residues. CDR3 in DNA: TGTGCCAGCAGCTTGAGTAGGGGGAGCACTGAAGCTTTCTTT. As protein: CASSLSRGSTEAFF.

The rearrangement uses TRBV2 and TRBJ1-1, with a possible D match to TRBD1 (5 bases). The CDR3 extends over 15 amino acids. Germline loops: CDR1 SNHLY, CDR2 FYNNEI. V was shortened by 5 bases and J by 1 base, with 14 bases between the two germline ends. The CDR3 nucleotides read TGTGCCAGCAGTCAGGACCAGGGTTCGAACACTGAAGCTTTCTTT. It encodes CASSQDQGSNTEAFF.

This clone has only one observation. The chain joins TRBV6-6 to TRBJ1-1; possible D gene TRBD1, 6 bases. Deletions cut 5 bases from V and 1 base from J, with 8 bases between. CDR3 length: 13 amino acids. In germline, CDR1 is MNHNY, CDR2 SVGAGI (reference sequence). In DNA, the CDR3 is TGTGCCAGCAGTAAACAGGGGAACACTGAAGCTTTCTTT. Translation: CASSKQGNTEAFF.